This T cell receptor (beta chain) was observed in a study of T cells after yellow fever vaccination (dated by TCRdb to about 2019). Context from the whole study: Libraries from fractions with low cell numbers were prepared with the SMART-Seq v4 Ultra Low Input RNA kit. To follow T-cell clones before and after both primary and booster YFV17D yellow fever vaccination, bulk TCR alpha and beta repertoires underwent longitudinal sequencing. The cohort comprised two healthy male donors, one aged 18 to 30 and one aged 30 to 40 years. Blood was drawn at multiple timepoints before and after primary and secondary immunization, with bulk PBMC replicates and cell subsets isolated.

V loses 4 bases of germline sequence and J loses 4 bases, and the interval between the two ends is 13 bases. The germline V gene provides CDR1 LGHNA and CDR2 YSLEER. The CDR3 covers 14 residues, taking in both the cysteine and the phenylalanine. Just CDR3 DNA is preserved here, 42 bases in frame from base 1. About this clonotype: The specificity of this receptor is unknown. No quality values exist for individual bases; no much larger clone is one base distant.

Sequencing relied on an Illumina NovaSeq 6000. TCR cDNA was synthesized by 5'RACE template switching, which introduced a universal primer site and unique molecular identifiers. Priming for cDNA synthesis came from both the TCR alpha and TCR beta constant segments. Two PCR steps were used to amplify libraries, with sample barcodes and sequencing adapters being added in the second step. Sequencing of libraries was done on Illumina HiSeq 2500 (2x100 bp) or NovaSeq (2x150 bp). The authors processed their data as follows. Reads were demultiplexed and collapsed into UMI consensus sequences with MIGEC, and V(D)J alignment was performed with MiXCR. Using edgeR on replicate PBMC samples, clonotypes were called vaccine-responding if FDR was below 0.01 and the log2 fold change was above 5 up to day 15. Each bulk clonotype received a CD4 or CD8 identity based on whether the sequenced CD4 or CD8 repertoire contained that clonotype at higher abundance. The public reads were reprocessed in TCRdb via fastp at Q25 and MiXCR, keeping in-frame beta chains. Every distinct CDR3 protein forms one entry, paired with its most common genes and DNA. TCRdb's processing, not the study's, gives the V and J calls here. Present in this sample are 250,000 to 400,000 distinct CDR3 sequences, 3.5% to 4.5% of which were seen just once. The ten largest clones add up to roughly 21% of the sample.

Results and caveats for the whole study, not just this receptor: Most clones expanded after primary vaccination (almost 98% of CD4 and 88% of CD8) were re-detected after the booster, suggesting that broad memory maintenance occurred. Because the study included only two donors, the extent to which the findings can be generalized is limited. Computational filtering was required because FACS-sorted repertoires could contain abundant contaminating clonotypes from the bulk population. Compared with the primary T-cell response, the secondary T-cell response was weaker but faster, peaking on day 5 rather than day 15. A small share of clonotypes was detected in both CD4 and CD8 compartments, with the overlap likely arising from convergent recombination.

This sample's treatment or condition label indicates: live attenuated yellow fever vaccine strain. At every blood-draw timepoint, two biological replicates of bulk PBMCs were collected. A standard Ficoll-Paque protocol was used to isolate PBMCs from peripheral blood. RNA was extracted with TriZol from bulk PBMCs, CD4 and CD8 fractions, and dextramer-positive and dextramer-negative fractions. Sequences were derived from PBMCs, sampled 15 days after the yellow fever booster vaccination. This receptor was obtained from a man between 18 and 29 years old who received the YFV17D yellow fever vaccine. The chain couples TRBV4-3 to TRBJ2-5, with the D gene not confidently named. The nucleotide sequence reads TGCGCCAGCAGCCCCCTTCCGGGCGGAGAGACCCAGTACTTC. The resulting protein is CASSPLPGGETQYF.